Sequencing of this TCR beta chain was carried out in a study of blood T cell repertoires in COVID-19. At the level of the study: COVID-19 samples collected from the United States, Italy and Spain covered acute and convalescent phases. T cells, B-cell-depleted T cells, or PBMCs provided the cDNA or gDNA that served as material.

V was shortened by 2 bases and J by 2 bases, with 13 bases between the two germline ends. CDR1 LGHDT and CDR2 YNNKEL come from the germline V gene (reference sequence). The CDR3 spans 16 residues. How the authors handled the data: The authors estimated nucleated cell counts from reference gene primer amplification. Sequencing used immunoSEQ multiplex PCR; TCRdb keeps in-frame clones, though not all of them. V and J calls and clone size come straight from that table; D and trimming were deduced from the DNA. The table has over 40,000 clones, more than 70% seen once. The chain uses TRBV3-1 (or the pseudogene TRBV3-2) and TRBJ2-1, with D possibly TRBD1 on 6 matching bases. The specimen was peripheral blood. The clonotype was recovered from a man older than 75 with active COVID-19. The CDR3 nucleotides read TGTGCCAGCAGCCAACGAGGGACAAGCCCCTACAATGAGCAGTTCTTC. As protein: CASSQRGTSPYNEQFF.